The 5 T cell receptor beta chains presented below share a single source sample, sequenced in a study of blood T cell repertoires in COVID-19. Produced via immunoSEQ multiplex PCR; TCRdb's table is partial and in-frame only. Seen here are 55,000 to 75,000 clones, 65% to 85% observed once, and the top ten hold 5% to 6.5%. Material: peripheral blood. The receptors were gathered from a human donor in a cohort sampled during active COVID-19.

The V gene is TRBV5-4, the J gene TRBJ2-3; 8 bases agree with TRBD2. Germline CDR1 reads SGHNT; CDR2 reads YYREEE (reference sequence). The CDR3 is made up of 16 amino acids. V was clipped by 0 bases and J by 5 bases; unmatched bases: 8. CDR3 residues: CASSLATTSARDTQYF. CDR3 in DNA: TGTGCCAGCAGCTTGGCCACGACTAGCGCTAGAGATACGCAGTATTTT.

DNA of the CDR3: TGTGCCAGTAGAGAAGGGGATCAGCCCCAGCATTTT. Translating gives CASREGDQPQHF. The chain carries TRBV19 and TRBJ1-5; tentative D call: TRBD1 (5 bases). The germline gives CDR1 LNHDA, CDR2 SQIVND (reference sequence). The CDR3 is 12 amino acids. The ends were cut back, 6 bases at V and 5 bases at J, with 8 bases in the middle.

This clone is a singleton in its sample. The DNA for the CDR3 is TGTGCCAGCAGCTTAGATCTAAGGGGATGGGACTATGGCTACACCTTC. It specifies CASSLDLRGWDYGYTF. The chain carries TRBV11-2 and TRBJ1-2; D perhaps matches TRBD1 (5 bases). V was cut by 0 bases and J by 3 bases, with 14 bases left in between. CDR1 is SGHAT, CDR2 FQNNGV, per germline. The CDR3 consists of 16 residues.

The CDR3, as DNA: TGTGCCAGCAGCCCCATTGGAAACACCATATATTTT. Its translation: CASSPIGNTIYF. The chain combines TRBV9 with TRBJ1-3; D is unclear. V lost 4 bases and J lost 3, with 5 bases in between. Germline loops: CDR1 SGDLS, CDR2 YYNGEE. The CDR3 has 12 residues.

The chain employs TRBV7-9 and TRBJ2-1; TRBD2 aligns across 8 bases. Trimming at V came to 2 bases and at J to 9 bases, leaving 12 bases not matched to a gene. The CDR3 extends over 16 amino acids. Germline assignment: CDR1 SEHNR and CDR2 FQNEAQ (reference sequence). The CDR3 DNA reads TGTGCCAGCAGCTTAAATCTCGGGGGGGCCCTGAGTGAGCAGTTCTTC. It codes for CASSLNLGGALSEQFF.